The 13 T cell receptor beta chains presented below share a single source sample, sequenced in a study of blood T cell repertoires in COVID-19 (dated by TCRdb to about 2020). The library was prepared using the immunoSEQ multiplex PCR assay. In its TCRdb copy, this immuneACCESS table keeps in-frame sequences only and misses some clones. Where compared with another copy, unresolved V genes explain less than half of these, and the others have no known cause. The sample table contains 350,000 to 400,000 clones; only one count was recorded for around 92% of them. Approximately 1.5% of the sample comes from the top ten. The material sequenced was PBMCs or T cells enriched from blood (not recorded which). All receptors come from a woman aged 25 to 39 who had recovered from COVID-19.

The V and J genes are TRBV18 and TRBJ2-7; D unresolved. V shed 0 bases and J shed 0 bases, with 9 bases lying between them. This CDR3 has 15 residues. Germline values: CDR1 KGHSH, CDR2 LQKENI. As DNA, the CDR3 is TGTGCCAGCTCACCACCGTCAGGCAGCTCCTACGAGCAGTACTTC. Translating it yields CASSPPSGSSYEQYF.

The chain joins TRBV6-5 to TRBJ2-7; TRBD2 matches 14 bases. Germline V CDR1 and CDR2: MNHEY, SVGAGI. The CDR3 runs to 14 residues. Trimming cost V 6 bases and J 7 bases; bases outside gene matches: 5. Written as DNA, the CDR3 is TGTGCCAGCAGAGGACTAGCGGGAGGTGGAGAGCAGTACTTC. Residues: CASRGLAGGGEQYF.

V is TRBV3-1 (or the pseudogene TRBV3-2) and J is TRBJ1-1; maybe TRBD1 (6 bases). The CDR3 is 15 amino acids. V lost 2 bases, J lost 1 base, and 11 bases lay in between. The germline gives CDR1 LGHDT, CDR2 YNNKEL (reference sequence). The CDR3 loop reads CASSQSGASNTEAFF. DNA for the CDR3: TGTGCCAGCAGCCAATCAGGGGCGTCGAACACTGAAGCTTTCTTT.

This clone is a singleton in its sample. This sequence joins TRBV10-2 and TRBJ2-2; 9 bases match TRBD2. This CDR3 has 14 amino acids. CDR1 and CDR2 (germline): WSHSY, SAAADI. Trimming cost V 8 bases and J 3 bases; bases outside gene matches: 4. The CDR3 nucleotides read TGCGCCAGCGAGGGACTAGCCGACACCGGGGAGCTGTTTTTT. Encoded protein: CASEGLADTGELFF.

The chain uses TRBV5-4 and TRBJ1-4; no firm D call. The germline CDR1 and CDR2 sequences are SGHNT and YYREEE (reference sequence). The length of the CDR3 is 15 residues. V shed 2 bases and J shed 8 bases, with 16 bases lying between them. CDR3 in amino acids: CASSFSSVGGEKLFF. Here the CDR3 DNA reads TGTGCCAGCAGCTTTTCTTCAGTTGGAGGGGAAAAACTGTTTTTT.

This chain joins TRBV29-1 and TRBJ1-1, with a possible D match to TRBD1 (5 bases). The germline V gene has CDR1 SQVTM and CDR2 ANQGSEA. The V gene lost 6 bases and the J gene lost 7 bases, with 18 bases spanning the gap. The CDR3 is 13 amino acids. CDR3 bases: TGCAGCGTCCCCTTAGGGAGGGGCGTTGAAGCTTTCTTT. It is translated as CSVPLGRGVEAFF.

This sequence joins TRBV30 and TRBJ1-6, with D unclear. The V gene lost 4 bases and the J gene lost 9 bases, with 13 bases spanning the gap. From germline, CDR1 is GTSNPN and CDR2 SVGIG (reference sequence). The CDR3 spans 13 residues. The CDR3: CAWTGSGGSPLHF. The CDR3, as DNA: TGTGCCTGGACGGGATCCGGAGGTTCACCCCTCCACTTT.

The chain joins TRBV13 to TRBJ1-4; the match to TRBD1 covers 12 bases. V shed 4 bases, J shed 7 bases, and the junction held 4 bases outside the gene matches. Germline assignment: CDR1 PRHDT and CDR2 FYEKMQ (reference sequence). CDR3 size: 15 residues. This CDR3 reads CASSSRDRGPEKLFF. The CDR3 bases are TGTGCCAGCAGCTCCCGGGACAGGGGGCCTGAAAAACTGTTTTTT.

In this sample, this clone turned up once. At the DNA level, this CDR3 is encoded by other sequences in the same sample as well. The genes are TRBV5-1 and TRBJ1-5, with TRBD1 identical over 8 bases. The CDR3 is 14 residues long. Germline V gene sequence: CDR1 SGHRS, CDR2 YFSETQ. V gave up 0 bases and J gave up 6 bases; unmatched junction bases: 2. The DNA of the CDR3 is TGCGCCAGCAGCTTGGGAACAGGGGGTCAGCCCCAGCATTTT. Translated: CASSLGTGGQPQHF.

The chain recombines TRBV4-1 with TRBJ2-2; weak D call: TRBD2 (7 bases). The CDR3 sequence is 19 residues long. V was pared by 2 bases and J by 7 bases, with 26 bases between. Germline loops: CDR1 MGHRA, CDR2 YSYEKL. The CDR3 sequence: CASSQLFLRRGAPIGELFF. CDR3 bases: TGCGCCAGCAGCCAATTGTTCCTTAGACGGGGGGCCCCTATCGGGGAGCTGTTTTTT.

In nucleotides, the CDR3 is TGTGCCAGCAGGACAGTCACAACTAATGAAAAACTGTTTTTT. It codes for CASRTVTTNEKLFF. The chain links TRBV6-1 to TRBJ1-4; perhaps TRBD1 as D (5 bases). Germline V gene lookup returns CDR1 MNHNS and CDR2 SASEGT. Trimming shortened V by 6 bases and J by 0 bases, and 8 bases separated the two germline ends. This CDR3 is built from 14 residues.

This chain joins TRBV6-1 and TRBJ2-3, with D tentatively TRBD2 (6 bases). V was pared by 0 bases and J by 0 bases, with 19 bases between. This CDR3 spans 19 amino acids. Germline assignment: CDR1 MNHNS and CDR2 SASEGT. This CDR3 is CASSEALLGTHSSTDTQYF. In nucleotides, the CDR3 is TGTGCCAGCAGTGAAGCGCTTCTGGGGACTCACTCTAGCACAGATACGCAGTATTTT.

The chain links TRBV4-2 to TRBJ1-2; weak D call: TRBD1 (6 bases). Germline-derived CDR1 and CDR2 are LGHNA and YNFKEQ. The CDR3 has 16 amino acids. Trimming removed 0 bases at V and 7 bases at J, with 18 bases between. The CDR3 is CASSQDLRQVSGGYTF. The DNA for the CDR3 is TGTGCCAGCAGCCAAGACCTTAGACAGGTTTCGGGTGGCTACACCTTC.